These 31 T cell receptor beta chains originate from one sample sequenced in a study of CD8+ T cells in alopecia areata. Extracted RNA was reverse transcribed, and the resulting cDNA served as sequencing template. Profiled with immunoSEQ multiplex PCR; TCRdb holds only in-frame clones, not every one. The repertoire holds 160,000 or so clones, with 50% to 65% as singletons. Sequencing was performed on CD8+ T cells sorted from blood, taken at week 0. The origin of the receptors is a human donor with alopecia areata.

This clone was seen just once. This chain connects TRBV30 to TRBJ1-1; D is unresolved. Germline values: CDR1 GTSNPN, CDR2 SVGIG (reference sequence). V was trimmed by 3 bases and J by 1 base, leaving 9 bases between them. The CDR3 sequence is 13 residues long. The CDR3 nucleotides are TGTGCCTGGAGGAAGATAGGGAACACTGAAGCTTTCTTT. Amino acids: CAWRKIGNTEAFF.

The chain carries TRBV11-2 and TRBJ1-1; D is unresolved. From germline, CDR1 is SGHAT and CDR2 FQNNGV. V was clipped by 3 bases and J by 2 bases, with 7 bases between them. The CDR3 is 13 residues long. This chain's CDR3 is CASSFGPNTEAFF. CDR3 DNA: TGTGCCAGCAGCTTCGGACCTAACACTGAAGCTTTCTTT.

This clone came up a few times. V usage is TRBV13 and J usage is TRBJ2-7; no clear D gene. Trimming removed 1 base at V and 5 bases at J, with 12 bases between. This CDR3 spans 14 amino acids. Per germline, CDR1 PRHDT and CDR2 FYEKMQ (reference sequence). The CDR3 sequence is CASSLDEKRDEQYF. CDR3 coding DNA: TGTGCCAGCAGCTTAGATGAAAAAAGGGACGAGCAGTACTTC.

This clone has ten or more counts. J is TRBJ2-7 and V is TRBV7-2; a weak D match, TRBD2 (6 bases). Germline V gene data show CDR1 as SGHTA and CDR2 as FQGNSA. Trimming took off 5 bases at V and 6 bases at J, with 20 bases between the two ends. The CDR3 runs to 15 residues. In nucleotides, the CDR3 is TGTGCCAGCAGCGAACGACTAGACCGTTCTGGCGAGCAGTACTTC. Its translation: CASSERLDRSGEQYF.

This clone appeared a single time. Written as DNA, the CDR3 is TGTGCCAGCAGCGTAGGGGCTGGGGCCAACGTCCTGACTTTC. This sequence encodes CASSVGAGANVLTF. This chain joins TRBV9 and TRBJ2-6; D is ambiguous. Germline-derived CDR1 and CDR2 are SGDLS and YYNGEE. The CDR3 sequence is 14 residues long. V was trimmed by 0 bases and J by 2 bases, leaving 3 bases between them.

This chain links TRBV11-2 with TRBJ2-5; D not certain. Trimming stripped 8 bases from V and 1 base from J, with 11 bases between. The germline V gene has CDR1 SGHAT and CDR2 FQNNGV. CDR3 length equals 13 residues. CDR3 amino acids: CASRPFTQETQYF. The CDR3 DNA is TGTGCCAGCCGCCCCTTCACCCAAGAGACCCAGTACTTC.

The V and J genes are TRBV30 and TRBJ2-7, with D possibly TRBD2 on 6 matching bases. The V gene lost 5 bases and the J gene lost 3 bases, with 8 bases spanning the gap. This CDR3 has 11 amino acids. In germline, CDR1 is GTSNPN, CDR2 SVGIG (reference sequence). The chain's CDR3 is CAWQEGYEQYF. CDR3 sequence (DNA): TGTGCCTGGCAGGAGGGCTACGAGCAGTACTTC.

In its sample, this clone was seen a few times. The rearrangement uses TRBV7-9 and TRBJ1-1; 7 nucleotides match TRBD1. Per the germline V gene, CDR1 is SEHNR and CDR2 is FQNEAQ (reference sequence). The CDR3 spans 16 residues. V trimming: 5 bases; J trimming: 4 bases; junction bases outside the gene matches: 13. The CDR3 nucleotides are TGTGCCAGCAGCGACCGGGACAGTGGGGACCGCACTGAAGCTTTCTTT. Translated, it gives CASSDRDSGDRTEAFF.

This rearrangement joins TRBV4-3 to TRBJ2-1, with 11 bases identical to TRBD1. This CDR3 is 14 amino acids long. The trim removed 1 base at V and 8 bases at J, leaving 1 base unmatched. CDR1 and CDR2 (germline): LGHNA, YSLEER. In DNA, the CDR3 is TGCGCCAGCAGCCAAGGGACAGGGGGCTATGAGCAGTTCTTC. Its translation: CASSQGTGGYEQFF.

CDR3 sequence reads: CASSLRDTSRGTEAFF. The CDR3 bases are TGTGCCAGCAGTTTGAGGGACACCTCCCGCGGCACTGAAGCTTTCTTT. J is TRBJ1-1 and V is TRBV27, with D perhaps matching TRBD1 (6 bases). Germline CDR1 reads MNHEY; CDR2 reads SMNVEV (reference sequence). CDR3 length: 16 residues. V lost 3 bases to trimming and J lost 4 bases, with 18 bases between them.

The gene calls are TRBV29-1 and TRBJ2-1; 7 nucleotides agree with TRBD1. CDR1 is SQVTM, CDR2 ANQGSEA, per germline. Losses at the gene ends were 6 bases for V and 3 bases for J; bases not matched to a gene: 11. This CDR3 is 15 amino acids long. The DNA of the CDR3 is TGCAGCGTCACACTCCCGACAGGGAACTACAATGAGCAGTTCTTC. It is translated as CSVTLPTGNYNEQFF.

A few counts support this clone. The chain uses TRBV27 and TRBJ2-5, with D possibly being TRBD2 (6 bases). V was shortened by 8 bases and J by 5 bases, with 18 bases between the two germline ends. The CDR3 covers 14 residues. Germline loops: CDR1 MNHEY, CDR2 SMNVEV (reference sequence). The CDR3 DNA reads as TGTGCCAGCGCACTGGGGCTAGCGATGGAGACCCAGTACTTC. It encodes CASALGLAMETQYF.

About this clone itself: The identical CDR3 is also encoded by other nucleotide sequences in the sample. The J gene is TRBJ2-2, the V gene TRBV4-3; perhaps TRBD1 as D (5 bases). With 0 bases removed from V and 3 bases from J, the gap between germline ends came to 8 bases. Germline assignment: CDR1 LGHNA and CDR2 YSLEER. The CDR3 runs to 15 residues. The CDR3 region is CASSQDRGDTGELFF. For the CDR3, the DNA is TGCGCCAGCAGCCAAGATAGGGGCGACACCGGGGAGCTGTTTTTT.

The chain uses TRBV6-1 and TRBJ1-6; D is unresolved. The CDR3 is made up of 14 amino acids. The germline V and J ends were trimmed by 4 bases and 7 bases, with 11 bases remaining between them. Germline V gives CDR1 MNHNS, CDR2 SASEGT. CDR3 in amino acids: CASSVETENSPLHF. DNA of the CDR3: TGTGCCAGCAGTGTGGAGACGGAGAATTCACCCCTCCACTTT.

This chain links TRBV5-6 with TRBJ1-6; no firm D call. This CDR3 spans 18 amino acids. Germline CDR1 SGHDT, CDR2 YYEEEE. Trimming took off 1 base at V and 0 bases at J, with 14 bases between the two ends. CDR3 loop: CASSLFTGRISYNSPLHF. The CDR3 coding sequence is TGTGCCAGCAGCTTGTTTACTGGACGGATCTCCTATAATTCACCCCTCCACTTT.

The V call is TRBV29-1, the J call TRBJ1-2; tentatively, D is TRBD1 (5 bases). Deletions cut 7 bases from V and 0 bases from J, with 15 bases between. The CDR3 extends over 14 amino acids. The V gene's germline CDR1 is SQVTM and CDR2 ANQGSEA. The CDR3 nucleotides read TGCAGCGCCGGGACCGGCCAGACTAACTATGGCTACACCTTC. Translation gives CSAGTGQTNYGYTF.

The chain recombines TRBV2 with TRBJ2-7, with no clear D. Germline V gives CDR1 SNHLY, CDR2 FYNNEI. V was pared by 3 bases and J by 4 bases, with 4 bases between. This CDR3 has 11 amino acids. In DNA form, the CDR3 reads TGTGCCAGCAGTGAGAATTACGAGCAGTACTTC. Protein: CASSENYEQYF.

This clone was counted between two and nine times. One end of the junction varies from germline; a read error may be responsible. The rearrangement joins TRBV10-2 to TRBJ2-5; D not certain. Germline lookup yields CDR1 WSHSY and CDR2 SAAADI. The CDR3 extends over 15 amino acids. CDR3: CAISENGRFGETQYF. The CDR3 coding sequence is TGTGCCATCAGTGAAAACGGGCGATTTGGGGAGACCCAGTACTTC.

The CDR3 here is CASSVGTGTYGYTF. CDR3 nucleotide sequence: TGTGCCAGCAGCGTCGGGACAGGGACCTATGGCTACACCTTC. The chain couples TRBV5-6 to TRBJ1-2; TRBD1 matches at 9 bases. This CDR3 has 14 amino acids. Trimming took 4 bases from V and 4 from J; bases not matched to a gene: 5. Germline values: CDR1 SGHDT, CDR2 YYEEEE.

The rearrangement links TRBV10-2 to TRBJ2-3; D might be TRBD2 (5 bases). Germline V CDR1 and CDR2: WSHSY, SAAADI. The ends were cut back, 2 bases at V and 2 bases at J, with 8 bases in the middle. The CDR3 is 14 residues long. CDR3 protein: CASSERTLTDTQYF. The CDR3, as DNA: TGCGCCAGCAGTGAGAGGACTCTCACAGATACGCAGTATTTT.

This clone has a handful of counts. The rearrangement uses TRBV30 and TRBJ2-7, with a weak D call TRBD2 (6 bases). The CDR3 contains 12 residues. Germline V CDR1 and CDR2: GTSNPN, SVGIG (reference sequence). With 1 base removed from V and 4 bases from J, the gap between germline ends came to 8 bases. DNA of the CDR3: TGTGCCTGGAGTGGACTAGGTTACGAGCAGTACTTC. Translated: CAWSGLGYEQYF.

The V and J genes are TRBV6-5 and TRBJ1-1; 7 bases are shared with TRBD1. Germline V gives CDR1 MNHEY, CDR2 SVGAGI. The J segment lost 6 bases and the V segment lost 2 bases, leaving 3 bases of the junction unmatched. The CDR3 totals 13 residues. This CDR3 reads CASSYTTGPEAFF. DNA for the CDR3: TGTGCCAGCAGTTACACGACAGGGCCTGAAGCTTTCTTT.

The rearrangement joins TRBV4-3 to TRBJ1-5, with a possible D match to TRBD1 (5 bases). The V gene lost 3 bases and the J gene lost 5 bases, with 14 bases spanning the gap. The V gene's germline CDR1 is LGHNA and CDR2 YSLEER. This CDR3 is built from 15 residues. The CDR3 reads CASSHYLRGDQPQHF. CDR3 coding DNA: TGCGCCAGCAGCCACTACCTGAGAGGGGATCAGCCCCAGCATTTT.

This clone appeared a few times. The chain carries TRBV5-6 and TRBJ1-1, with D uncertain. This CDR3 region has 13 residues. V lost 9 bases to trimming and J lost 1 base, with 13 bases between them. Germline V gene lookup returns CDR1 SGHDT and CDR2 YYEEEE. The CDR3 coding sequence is TGTGCCACCCGCCGCCTCGGGAACACTGAAGCTTTCTTT. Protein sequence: CATRRLGNTEAFF.

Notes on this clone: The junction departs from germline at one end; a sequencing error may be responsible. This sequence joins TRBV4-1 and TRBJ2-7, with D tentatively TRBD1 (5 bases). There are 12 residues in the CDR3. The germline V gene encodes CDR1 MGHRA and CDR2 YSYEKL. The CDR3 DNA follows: TGTGCCAGCAGCTTAGGGGCCTACGAGCAGTACTTC. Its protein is CASSLGAYEQYF.

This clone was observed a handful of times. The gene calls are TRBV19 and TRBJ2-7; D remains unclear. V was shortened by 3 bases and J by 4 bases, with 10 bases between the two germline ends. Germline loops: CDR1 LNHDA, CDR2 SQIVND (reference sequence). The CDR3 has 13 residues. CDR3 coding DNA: TGTGCCAGTAGTATCTCATTCGGGTACGAGCAGTACTTC. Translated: CASSISFGYEQYF.

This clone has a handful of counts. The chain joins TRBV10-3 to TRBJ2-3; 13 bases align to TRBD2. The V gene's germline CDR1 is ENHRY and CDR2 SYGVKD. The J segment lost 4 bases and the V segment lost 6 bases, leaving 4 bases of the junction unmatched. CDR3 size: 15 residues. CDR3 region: CAISGLAGEADTQYF. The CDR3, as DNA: TGTGCCATCAGCGGACTAGCGGGGGAGGCAGATACGCAGTATTTT.

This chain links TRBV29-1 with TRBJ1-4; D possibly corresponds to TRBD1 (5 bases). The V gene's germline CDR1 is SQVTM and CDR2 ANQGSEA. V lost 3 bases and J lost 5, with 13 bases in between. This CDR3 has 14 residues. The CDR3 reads CSVDGREENEKLFF. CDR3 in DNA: TGCAGCGTTGACGGCAGGGAGGAAAATGAAAAACTGTTTTTT. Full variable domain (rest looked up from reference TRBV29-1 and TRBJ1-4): SAVISQKPSRDICQRGTSLTIQCQVDSQVTMMFWYRQQPGQSLTLIATANQGSEATYESGFVIDKFPISRPNLTFSTLTVSNMSPEDSSIYLCSVDGREENEKLFFGSGTQLSVL.

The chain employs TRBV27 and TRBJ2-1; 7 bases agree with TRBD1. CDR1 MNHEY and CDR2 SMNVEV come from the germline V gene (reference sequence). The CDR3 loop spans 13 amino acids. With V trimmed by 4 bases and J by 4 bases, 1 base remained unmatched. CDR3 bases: TGTGCCAGCAGTTGGGGACAGTACAATGAGCAGTTCTTC. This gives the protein CASSWGQYNEQFF.

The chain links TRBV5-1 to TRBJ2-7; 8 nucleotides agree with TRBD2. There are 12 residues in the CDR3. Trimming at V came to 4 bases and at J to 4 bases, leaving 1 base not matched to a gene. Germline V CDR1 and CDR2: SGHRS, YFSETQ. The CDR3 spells CASSPGGYEQYF. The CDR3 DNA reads TGCGCCAGCAGCCCGGGAGGGTACGAGCAGTACTTC.

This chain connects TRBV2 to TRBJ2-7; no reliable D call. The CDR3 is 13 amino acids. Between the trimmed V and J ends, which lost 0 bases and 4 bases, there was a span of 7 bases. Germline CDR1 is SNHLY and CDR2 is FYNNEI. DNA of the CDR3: TGTGCCAGCAGTGAAGCGCTAGGATACGAGCAGTACTTC. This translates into CASSEALGYEQYF. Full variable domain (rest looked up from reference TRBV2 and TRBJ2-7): EPEVTQTPSHQVTQMGQEVILRCVPISNHLYFYWYRQILGQKVEFLVSFYNNEISEKSEIFDDQFSVERPDGSNFTLKIRSTKLEDSAMYFCASSEALGYEQYFGPGTRLTVT.